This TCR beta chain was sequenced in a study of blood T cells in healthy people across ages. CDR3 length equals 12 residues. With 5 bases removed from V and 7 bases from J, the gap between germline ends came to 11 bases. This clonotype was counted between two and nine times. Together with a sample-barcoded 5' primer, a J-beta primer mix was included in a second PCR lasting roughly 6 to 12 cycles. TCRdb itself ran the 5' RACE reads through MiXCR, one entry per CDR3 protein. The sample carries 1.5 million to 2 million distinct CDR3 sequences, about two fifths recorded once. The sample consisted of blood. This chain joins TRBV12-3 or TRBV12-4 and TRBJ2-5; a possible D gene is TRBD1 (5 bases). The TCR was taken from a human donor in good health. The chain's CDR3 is CASSQGIGTQYF. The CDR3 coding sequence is TGTGCCAGCAGTCAGGGAATCGGGACCCAGTACTTC.